This TCR beta chain was identified during a study of cytomegalovirus exposure and HLA in healthy donors. The donors were members of the validation cohort, which comprised roughly 120 subjects and was separate from the first cohort of 600 to 800 subjects. Overall study findings and caveats: In vitro testing confirmed three CMV-associated chains as specific for CMV antigens. According to the study, around 160 TCR beta chains were cytomegalovirus-associated. Clusters of TCRs from the first cohort tended to co-occur in the 110 or so validation repertoires (as a later analysis found).

Sequencing used immunoSEQ multiplex PCR; TCRdb keeps in-frame clones, though not all of them. The profile shows approximately 180,000 clones, more than 75% of them singletons. Comments on this clone: Its antigen is currently unknown.

This TCR was sampled from a woman under 40 in good health and CMV-seronegative. The sequenced sample consisted of PBMCs.

The DNA for the CDR3 is TGTGCCAGCAGTCCGCGACTAGCGGGGGGCTCCTACAATGAGCAGTTCTTC. Protein product: CASSPRLAGGSYNEQFF. The genes are TRBV27 and TRBJ2-1, with 13 nucleotides matching TRBD2. The V gene end was trimmed by 5 bases and the J gene end by 0 bases; junction bases not matched to a gene: 4. Germline CDR1 reads MNHEY; CDR2 reads SMNVEV (reference sequence). There are 17 residues in the CDR3.